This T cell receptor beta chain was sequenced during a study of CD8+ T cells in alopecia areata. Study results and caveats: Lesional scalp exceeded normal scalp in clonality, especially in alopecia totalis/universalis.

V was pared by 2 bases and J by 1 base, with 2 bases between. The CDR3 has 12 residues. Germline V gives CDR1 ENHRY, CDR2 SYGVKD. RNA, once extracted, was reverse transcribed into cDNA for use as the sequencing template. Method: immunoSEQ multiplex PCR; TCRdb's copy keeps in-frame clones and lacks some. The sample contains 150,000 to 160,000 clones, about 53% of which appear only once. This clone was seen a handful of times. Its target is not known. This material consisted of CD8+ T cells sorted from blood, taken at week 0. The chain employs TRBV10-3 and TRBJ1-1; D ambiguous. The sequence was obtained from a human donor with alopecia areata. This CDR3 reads CAISEGNTEAFF. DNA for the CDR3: TGTGCCATCAGTGAGGGGAACACTGAAGCTTTCTTT.